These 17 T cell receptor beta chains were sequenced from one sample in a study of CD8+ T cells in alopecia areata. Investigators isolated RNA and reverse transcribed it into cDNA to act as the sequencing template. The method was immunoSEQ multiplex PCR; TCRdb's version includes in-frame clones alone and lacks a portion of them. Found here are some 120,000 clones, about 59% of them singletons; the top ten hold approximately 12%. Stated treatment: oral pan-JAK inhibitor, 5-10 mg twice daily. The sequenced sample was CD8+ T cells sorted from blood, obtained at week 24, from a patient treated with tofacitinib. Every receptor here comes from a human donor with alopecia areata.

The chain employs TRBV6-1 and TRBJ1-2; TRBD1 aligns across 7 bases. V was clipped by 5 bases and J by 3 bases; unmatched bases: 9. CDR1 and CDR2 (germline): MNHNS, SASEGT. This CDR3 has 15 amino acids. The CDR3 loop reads CASSFGQEPHYGYTF. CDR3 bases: TGTGCCAGCAGTTTTGGACAGGAACCCCACTATGGCTACACCTTC.

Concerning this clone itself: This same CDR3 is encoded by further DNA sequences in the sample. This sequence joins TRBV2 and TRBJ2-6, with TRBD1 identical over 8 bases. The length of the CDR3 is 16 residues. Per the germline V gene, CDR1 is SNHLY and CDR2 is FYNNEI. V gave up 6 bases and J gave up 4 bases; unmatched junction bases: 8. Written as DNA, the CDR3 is TGTGCCAGCAGGGAGGGTCAGGGGGCAGGGGCCAACGTCCTGACTTTC. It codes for CASREGQGAGANVLTF.

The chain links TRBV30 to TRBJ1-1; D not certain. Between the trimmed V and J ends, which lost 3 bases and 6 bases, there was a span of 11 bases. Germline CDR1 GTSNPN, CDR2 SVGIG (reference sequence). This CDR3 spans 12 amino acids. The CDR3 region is CAWRAREAEAFF. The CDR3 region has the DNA TGTGCCTGGAGGGCGCGGGAGGCTGAAGCTTTCTTT.

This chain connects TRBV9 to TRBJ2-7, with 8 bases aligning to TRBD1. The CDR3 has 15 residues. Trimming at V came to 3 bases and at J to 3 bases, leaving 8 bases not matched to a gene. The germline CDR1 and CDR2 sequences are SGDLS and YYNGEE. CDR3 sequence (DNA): TGTGCCAGCAGCGAAGGGGCAGGGGGCGTCTACGAGCAGTACTTC. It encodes CASSEGAGGVYEQYF.

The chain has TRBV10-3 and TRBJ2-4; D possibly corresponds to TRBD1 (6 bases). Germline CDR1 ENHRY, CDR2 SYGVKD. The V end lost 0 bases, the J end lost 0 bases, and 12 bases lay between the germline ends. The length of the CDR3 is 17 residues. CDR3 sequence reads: CAISESTGGLAKNIQYF. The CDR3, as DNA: TGTGCCATCAGTGAGTCGACAGGTGGGCTAGCCAAAAACATTCAGTACTTC.

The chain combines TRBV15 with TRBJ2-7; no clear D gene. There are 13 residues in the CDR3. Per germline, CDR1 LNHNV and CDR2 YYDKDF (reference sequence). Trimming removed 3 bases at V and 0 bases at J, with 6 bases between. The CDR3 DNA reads TGTGCCACCAGCAGCCCGAGCTCCTACGAGCAGTACTTC. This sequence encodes CATSSPSSYEQYF.

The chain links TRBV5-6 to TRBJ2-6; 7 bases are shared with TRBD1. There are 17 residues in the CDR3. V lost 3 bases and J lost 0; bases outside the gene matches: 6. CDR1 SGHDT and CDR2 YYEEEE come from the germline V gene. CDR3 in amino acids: CASSWGQFLSGANVLTF. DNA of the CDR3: TGTGCCAGCAGCTGGGGACAGTTTCTCTCTGGGGCCAACGTCCTGACTTTC.

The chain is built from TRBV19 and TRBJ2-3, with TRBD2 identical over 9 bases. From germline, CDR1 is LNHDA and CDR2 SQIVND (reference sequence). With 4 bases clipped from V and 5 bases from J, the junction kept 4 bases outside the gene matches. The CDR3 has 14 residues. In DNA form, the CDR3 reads TGTGCCAGTAGTAGCGGGGGGGCCATAGATACGCAGTATTTT. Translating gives CASSSGGAIDTQYF. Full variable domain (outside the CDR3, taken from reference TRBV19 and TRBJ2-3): DGGITQSPKYLFRKEGQNVTLSCEQNLNHDAMYWYRQDPGQGLRLIYYSQIVNDFQKGDIAEGYSVSREKKESFPLTVTSAQKNPTAFYLCASSSGGAIDTQYFGPGTRLTVL.

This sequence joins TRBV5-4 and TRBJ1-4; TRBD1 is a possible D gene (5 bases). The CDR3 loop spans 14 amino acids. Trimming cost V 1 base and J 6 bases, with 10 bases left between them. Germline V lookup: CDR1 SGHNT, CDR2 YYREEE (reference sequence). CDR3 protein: CASSLRGDDEKLFF. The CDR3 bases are TGTGCCAGCAGCTTGAGAGGGGACGATGAAAAACTGTTTTTT.

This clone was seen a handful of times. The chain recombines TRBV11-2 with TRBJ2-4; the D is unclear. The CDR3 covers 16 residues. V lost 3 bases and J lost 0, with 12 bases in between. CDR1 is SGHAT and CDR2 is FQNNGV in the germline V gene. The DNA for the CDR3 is TGTGCCAGCAGCTTCTTCAACCGGACAGCCAAAAACATTCAGTACTTC. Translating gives CASSFFNRTAKNIQYF.

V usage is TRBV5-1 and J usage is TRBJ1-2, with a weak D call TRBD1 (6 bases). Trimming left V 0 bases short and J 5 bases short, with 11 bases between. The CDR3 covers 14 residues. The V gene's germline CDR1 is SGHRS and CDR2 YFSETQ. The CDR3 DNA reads TGCGCCAGCAGCTTGGCAGGGGCATCTTATGGCTACACCTTC. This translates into CASSLAGASYGYTF.

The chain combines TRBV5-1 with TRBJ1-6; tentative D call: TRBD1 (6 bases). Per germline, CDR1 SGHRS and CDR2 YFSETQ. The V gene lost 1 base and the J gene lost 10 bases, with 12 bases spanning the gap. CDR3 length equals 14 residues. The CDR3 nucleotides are TGCGCCAGCAGCTTGAACAGGGAGGGATCACCCCTCCACTTT. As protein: CASSLNREGSPLHF.

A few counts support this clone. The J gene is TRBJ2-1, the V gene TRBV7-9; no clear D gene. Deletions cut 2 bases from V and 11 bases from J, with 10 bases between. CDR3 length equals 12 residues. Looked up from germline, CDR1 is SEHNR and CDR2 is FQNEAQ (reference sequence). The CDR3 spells CASSLNPDQQFF. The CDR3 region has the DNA TGTGCCAGCAGCTTAAACCCGGACCAGCAGTTCTTC. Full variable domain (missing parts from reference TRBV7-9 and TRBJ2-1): DTGVSQNPRHKITKRGQNVTFRCDPISEHNRLYWYRQTLGQGPEFLTYFQNEAQLEKSRLLSDRFSAERPKGSFSTLEIQRTEQGDSAMYLCASSLNPDQQFFGPGTRLTVL.

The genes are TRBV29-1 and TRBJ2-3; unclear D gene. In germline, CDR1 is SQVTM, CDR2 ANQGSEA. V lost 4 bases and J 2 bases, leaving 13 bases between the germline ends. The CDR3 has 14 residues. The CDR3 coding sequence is TGCAGCGTTGTGGCGGACGGCTACACAGATACGCAGTATTTT. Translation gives CSVVADGYTDTQYF.

CDR3 sequence reads: CASSGTLGGPSIETQYF. In DNA form, the CDR3 reads TGTGCCAGCAGTGGAACCCTCGGGGGGCCTTCTATAGAGACCCAGTACTTC. The chain joins TRBV25-1 to TRBJ2-5; tentative D call: TRBD2 (7 bases). There are 17 residues in the CDR3. V lost 4 bases and J 4 bases, leaving 22 bases between the germline ends. The germline CDR1 and CDR2 sequences are MGHDK and SYGVNS. Filled out from reference TRBV25-1 and TRBJ2-5, the complete variable domain reads EADIYQTPRYLVIGTGKKITLECSQTMGHDKMYWYQQDPGMELHLIHYSYGVNSTEKGDLSSESTVSRIRTEHFPLTLESARPSHTSQYLCASSGTLGGPSIETQYFGPGTRLLVL.

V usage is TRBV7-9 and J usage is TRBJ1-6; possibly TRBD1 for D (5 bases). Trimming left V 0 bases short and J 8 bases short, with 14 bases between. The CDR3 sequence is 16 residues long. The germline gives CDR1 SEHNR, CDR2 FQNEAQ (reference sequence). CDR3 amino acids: CASSLAGLGPDSPLHF. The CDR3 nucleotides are TGTGCCAGCAGCTTAGCGGGGCTGGGACCGGATTCACCCCTCCACTTT.

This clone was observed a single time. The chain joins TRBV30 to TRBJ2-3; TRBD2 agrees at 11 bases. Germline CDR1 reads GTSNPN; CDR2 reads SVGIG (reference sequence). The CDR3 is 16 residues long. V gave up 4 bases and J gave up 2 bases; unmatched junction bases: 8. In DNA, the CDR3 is TGTGCCTGGACCCGAGGGACTAGCGGATACACAGATACGCAGTATTTT. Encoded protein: CAWTRGTSGYTDTQYF.